This T cell receptor (beta chain) came from a study of cytomegalovirus exposure and HLA in healthy donors. Whole-study results and caveats: In a later analysis, at a false discovery rate of 0.05, over 15,000 TCR beta sequences were associated with HLA alleles.

Concerning this clone: What it binds is not known.

V gave up 4 bases and J gave up 1 base, with 22 bases separating them. Looked up from germline, CDR1 is SGHDN and CDR2 is FVKESK. The CDR3 is made up of 18 amino acids. Primers included in the PCR were 60 Vbeta and 13 Jbeta primers. Clones were read by immunoSEQ multiplex PCR, and TCRdb kept only the in-frame ones, dropping some. Altogether 150,000 to 200,000 clones are present, over 60% being singletons, with the ten largest covering less than 2.5%. The TCR sequence derives from a woman aged 50 to 60 in good health and CMV-seronegative. The rearrangement uses TRBV14 and TRBJ2-5; D may be TRBD1 (6 bases). Sample: PBMCs. CDR3 DNA sequence: TGTGCCAGCAGCCGCAGGTTGGGGACACCCCAGGGCCAAGAGACCCAGTACTTC. It translates to CASSRRLGTPQGQETQYF.